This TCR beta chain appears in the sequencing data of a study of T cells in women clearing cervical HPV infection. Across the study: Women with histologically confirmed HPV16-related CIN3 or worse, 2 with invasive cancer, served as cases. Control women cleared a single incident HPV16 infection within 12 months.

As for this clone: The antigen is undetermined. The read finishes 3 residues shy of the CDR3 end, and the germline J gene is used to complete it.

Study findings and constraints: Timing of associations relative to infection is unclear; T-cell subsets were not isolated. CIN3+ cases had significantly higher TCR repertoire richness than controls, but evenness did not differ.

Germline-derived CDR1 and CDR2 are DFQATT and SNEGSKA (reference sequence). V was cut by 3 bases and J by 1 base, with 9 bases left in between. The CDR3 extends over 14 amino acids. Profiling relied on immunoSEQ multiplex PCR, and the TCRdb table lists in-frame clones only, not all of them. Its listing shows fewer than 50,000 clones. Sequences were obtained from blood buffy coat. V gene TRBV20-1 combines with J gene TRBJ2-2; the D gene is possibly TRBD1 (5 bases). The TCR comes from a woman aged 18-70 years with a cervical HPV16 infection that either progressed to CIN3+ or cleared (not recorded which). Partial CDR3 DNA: TGCAGTGCTAGTAGGCAGGGGAACACCGGGGAG. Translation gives CSASRQGNTGE. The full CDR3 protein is CSASRQGNTGELFF.